The clone carrying this T cell receptor beta chain was seen a few times. The target antigen is unknown. PCR amplification relied on 60 Vbeta primers (plus 13 Jbeta primers). The protocol was immunoSEQ multiplex PCR, while the TCRdb copy is restricted to in-frame clones and leaves out a portion. The sample lists fewer than 110,000 clones; roughly 82% were seen once. The data are from a study of cytomegalovirus exposure and HLA in healthy donors. General study findings and limits: It was only CMV serostatus that was available as immune exposure information.

Trimming removed 0 bases from V and 6 bases from J; junction bases left unmatched: 5. CDR1 SGHRS and CDR2 YFSETQ come from the germline V gene. This CDR3 spans 15 amino acids. V usage is TRBV5-1 and J usage is TRBJ2-1; 8 bases are a match to TRBD2. The specimen was PBMCs. The sequence derives from a man aged 25 to 40 in good health and CMV-seropositive. CDR3 DNA: TGCGCCAGCAGCTTGGGCGCGGGGGGCACCAATGAGCAGTTCTTC. This encodes CASSLGAGGTNEQFF.